Below are 27 T cell receptor beta chains sequenced from a single sample in a study of shared clonotypes between healthy human individuals. Only in-frame clones appear in the TCRdb table, and some are missing; sequencing was by immunoSEQ multiplex PCR. The sample consists of 400,000 to 600,000 clones, roughly 79% of them appearing once. The sample consisted of PBMCs. The receptor set was obtained from a woman between 40 and 55 years old in good health. Some clones in this sample may be carry-over from other donors' samples.

The chain employs TRBV18 and TRBJ2-1; 11 positions match TRBD2. From germline, CDR1 is KGHSH and CDR2 LQKENI. The ends lost 5 bases at V and 1 base at J; junction bases unmatched: 19. This CDR3 region has 21 residues. The CDR3 region has the DNA TGTGCCAGCTCAGCTCGAACTGTAACTAGCGGGAGCACGAGGTCCTACAATGAGCAGTTCTTC. Amino acids: CASSARTVTSGSTRSYNEQFF.

This chain uses TRBV10-3 with TRBJ1-2; possible D gene TRBD1, 5 bases. The CDR3 totals 13 residues. Trimming removed 7 bases at V and 4 bases at J, with 13 bases between. From germline, CDR1 is ENHRY and CDR2 SYGVKD. The CDR3 DNA reads as TGTGCCATCAACCCGGGGCAGGCCTATGGCTACACCTTC. It yields the protein CAINPGQAYGYTF.

V is TRBV18 and J is TRBJ2-1, with 11 nucleotides matching TRBD2. Germline V CDR1 and CDR2: KGHSH, LQKENI. The length of the CDR3 is 14 residues. V shed 3 bases, J shed 8 bases, and the junction held 3 bases outside the gene matches. The DNA of the CDR3 is TGTGCCAGCTCACCTAGCGGGAGGGCCCATGAGCAGTTCTTC. As protein: CASSPSGRAHEQFF.

The chain has TRBV18 and TRBJ2-3; 8 nucleotides line up with TRBD2. In germline, CDR1 is KGHSH, CDR2 LQKENI. CDR3 length equals 16 residues. J lost 1 base, V lost 3 bases, and 6 bases had no gene match. For the CDR3, the DNA is TGTGCCAGCTCACCCGGAGAACTAGCGGGCACAGATACGCAGTATTTT. It translates to CASSPGELAGTDTQYF.

The chain links TRBV28 to TRBJ2-3, with D possibly TRBD1 on 5 matching bases. Looked up from germline, CDR1 is MDHEN and CDR2 is SYDVKM. V shed 5 bases and J shed 0 bases, with 15 bases lying between them. The CDR3 has 16 residues. CDR3 in amino acids: CASSQHRSPSTDTQYF. The CDR3, as DNA: TGTGCCAGCAGTCAGCACAGGTCACCTAGCACAGATACGCAGTATTTT.

Here the CDR3 DNA reads TGCGCCAGCCGACTAGCCGGCCCCTCGAATGAGCAGTTCTTC. Its translation is CASRLAGPSNEQFF. The chain links TRBV10-2 to TRBJ2-1, with 7 bases matching TRBD2. V shed 8 bases, J shed 7 bases, and the junction held 11 bases outside the gene matches. Germline V gene lookup returns CDR1 WSHSY and CDR2 SAAADI. CDR3 length: 14 amino acids.

The chain employs TRBV6-6 and TRBJ1-1, with unresolved D. The V gene's germline CDR1 is MNHNY and CDR2 SVGAGI (reference sequence). V was cut by 1 base and J by 0 bases, with 6 bases left in between. The CDR3 runs 14 residues. CDR3 nucleotides: TGTGCCAGCAGTTACTATCGGCTGAACACTGAAGCTTTCTTT. Protein product: CASSYYRLNTEAFF.

This clone turned up a few times. This chain connects TRBV30 to TRBJ2-2, with 8 bases identical to TRBD2. Germline loops: CDR1 GTSNPN, CDR2 SVGIG (reference sequence). The V segment lost 3 bases and the J segment 5 bases; nucleotides outside the gene matches: 14. This CDR3 is built from 17 residues. In DNA, the CDR3 is TGTGCCTGGAGCTCCCGAAGCGGGAGAGTAGGGACCGGGGAGCTGTTTTTT. Its translation is CAWSSRSGRVGTGELFF.

This sequence joins TRBV27 and TRBJ2-1; 8 nucleotides agree with TRBD2. Unmatched junction bases numbered 20, after V lost 4 bases and J lost 9 bases. CDR3 length equals 18 residues. Germline V gene lookup returns CDR1 MNHEY and CDR2 SMNVEV (reference sequence). The CDR3, as DNA: TGTGCCAGCAGTTCCCCCTCCCAGGGCGGGAGGCTGTTCGGTGAGCAGTTCTTC. Encoded protein: CASSSPSQGGRLFGEQFF.

DNA for the CDR3: TGCGCCAGCAGGGGGACAGGCGCCTACGAGCAGTACTTC. Amino acids: CASRGTGAYEQYF. The chain recombines TRBV5-1 with TRBJ2-7, with TRBD1 matching 8 bases. The V gene end was trimmed by 5 bases and the J gene end by 2 bases; junction bases not matched to a gene: 3. The CDR3 loop spans 13 amino acids. In germline, CDR1 is SGHRS, CDR2 YFSETQ. The whole variable domain, remainder taken from reference TRBV5-1 and TRBJ2-7, is KAGVTQTPRYLIKTRGQQVTLSCSPISGHRSVSWYQQTPGQGLQFLFEYFSETQRNKGNFPGRFSGRQFSNSRSEMNVSTLELGDSALYLCASRGTGAYEQYFGPGTRLTVT.

The chain combines TRBV19 with TRBJ2-7, with 11 bases lining up with TRBD1. CDR3 length: 14 residues. V shed 5 bases, J shed 5 bases, and the junction held 5 bases outside the gene matches. Germline-derived CDR1 and CDR2 are LNHDA and SQIVND (reference sequence). The CDR3 protein is CASSRTGGSDEQYF. The DNA of the CDR3 is TGTGCCAGTAGTCGGACAGGGGGCTCGGACGAGCAGTACTTC.

The chain uses TRBV28 and TRBJ2-1, with TRBD2 matching 9 bases. Germline V gene lookup returns CDR1 MDHEN and CDR2 SYDVKM. The CDR3 extends over 15 amino acids. Unmatched junction bases numbered 7, after V lost 3 bases and J lost 7 bases. CDR3: CASSFGGRALNEQFF. CDR3 bases: TGTGCCAGCAGTTTCGGCGGGAGGGCCTTAAATGAGCAGTTCTTC.

This clone was counted once. V gene TRBV9 combines with J gene TRBJ1-2, with D hard to call. In germline, CDR1 is SGDLS, CDR2 YYNGEE. Trimming took 0 bases from V and 8 from J, leaving 17 bases between them. This CDR3 comprises 15 residues. CDR3 DNA sequence: TGTGCCAGCAGCGTAGATGGGGTCCATATAAGGGGCTACACCTTC. Translating it yields CASSVDGVHIRGYTF.

This clone was seen a handful of times. CDR3 DNA sequence: TGTGCCAGCAGCTTAGATGGTGGGCCCTATGGCTACACCTTC. As protein: CASSLDGGPYGYTF. The rearrangement joins TRBV7-9 to TRBJ1-2, with D hard to call. Germline values: CDR1 SEHNR, CDR2 FQNEAQ (reference sequence). With 1 base removed from V and 4 bases from J, the gap between germline ends came to 10 bases. The CDR3 consists of 14 residues. Variable domain in full (rest from reference TRBV7-9 and TRBJ1-2): DTGVSQNPRHKITKRGQNVTFRCDPISEHNRLYWYRQTLGQGPEFLTYFQNEAQLEKSRLLSDRFSAERPKGSFSTLEIQRTEQGDSAMYLCASSLDGGPYGYTFGSGTRLTVV.

A word on this clone: Other DNA sequences in the sample encode the same CDR3. This chain uses TRBV9 with TRBJ2-4, with D unclear. With 0 bases removed from V and 0 bases from J, the gap between germline ends came to 4 bases. Germline lookup yields CDR1 SGDLS and CDR2 YYNGEE. The CDR3 runs 14 residues. CDR3 sequence reads: CASSVDLAKNIQYF. Written as DNA, the CDR3 is TGTGCCAGCAGCGTAGATTTAGCCAAAAACATTCAGTACTTC.

This sequence joins TRBV4-1 and TRBJ2-5; D unclear. The CDR3 has 14 residues. V was cut by 1 base and J by 5 bases, with 11 bases left in between. Germline V gene lookup returns CDR1 MGHRA and CDR2 YSYEKL. The CDR3: CASSQAAPLETQYF. CDR3 nucleotide sequence: TGCGCCAGCAGCCAAGCTGCCCCCTTGGAGACCCAGTACTTC.

The chain couples TRBV7-2 to TRBJ2-3, with 8 nucleotides matching TRBD2. Germline V CDR1 and CDR2: SGHTA, FQGNSA. The trim removed 2 bases at V and 5 bases at J, leaving 6 bases unmatched. The CDR3 length is 15 residues. This chain's CDR3 is CASSLNGRALDTQYF. The CDR3 nucleotides are TGTGCCAGCAGCTTAAACGGGAGGGCCTTAGATACGCAGTATTTT.

This chain links TRBV19 with TRBJ2-4; D is perhaps TRBD2 (5 bases). In germline, CDR1 is LNHDA, CDR2 SQIVND (reference sequence). This CDR3 spans 15 amino acids. Trimming shortened V by 6 bases and J by 1 base, and 13 bases separated the two germline ends. The CDR3 protein is CASRGPSGAKNIQYF. The CDR3 DNA sequence: TGTGCCAGTAGAGGACCGTCGGGGGCCAAAAACATTCAGTACTTC.

V usage is TRBV18 and J usage is TRBJ2-1; TRBD2 might be the D (6 bases). Trimming took off 6 bases at V and 4 bases at J, with 19 bases between the two ends. The length of the CDR3 is 16 residues. Per the germline V gene, CDR1 is KGHSH and CDR2 is LQKENI. CDR3 sequence: CASSRNRDSPYNEQFF. The DNA for the CDR3 is TGTGCCAGCTCCCGGAACCGGGACTCCCCTTACAATGAGCAGTTCTTC.

The chain carries TRBV6-1 and TRBJ2-2, with D tentatively TRBD1 (5 bases). CDR3 length: 13 amino acids. V was pared by 9 bases and J by 7 bases, with 15 bases between. Germline V gene lookup returns CDR1 MNHNS and CDR2 SASEGT. The CDR3 region has the DNA TGTGCCAGTGAGTTGAGTCAGGGCGGGGAGCTGTTTTTT. It is translated as CASELSQGGELFF.

This chain joins TRBV5-4 and TRBJ2-6; D gene ambiguous. The ends were cut back, 6 bases at V and 0 bases at J, with 7 bases in the middle. Germline V gives CDR1 SGHNT, CDR2 YYREEE (reference sequence). The CDR3 covers 14 residues. The CDR3 bases are TGTGCCAGCAAACTGGACTCTGGGGCCAACGTCCTGACTTTC. Its translation is CASKLDSGANVLTF.

Only one count was recorded for this clone. The genes are TRBV29-1 and TRBJ2-7; the D gene could be TRBD1 or TRBD2 (5 bases each). The V gene lost 4 bases and the J gene lost 7 bases, with 14 bases spanning the gap. The V gene's germline CDR1 is SQVTM and CDR2 ANQGSEA. The CDR3 loop spans 12 amino acids. The CDR3, as DNA: TGCAGCGTTGGTCTGGGGGAGTGGGAGCAGTACTTC. Translation: CSVGLGEWEQYF.

The chain recombines TRBV7-9 with TRBJ2-3; D is uncertain. The CDR3 covers 14 residues. V lost 3 bases and J 4 bases, leaving 11 bases between the germline ends. In germline, CDR1 is SEHNR, CDR2 FQNEAQ (reference sequence). CDR3 sequence reads: CASSFERLADTQYF. In DNA, the CDR3 is TGTGCCAGCAGCTTCGAAAGACTGGCAGATACGCAGTATTTT. Together with reference TRBV7-9 and TRBJ2-3, the CDR3 gives the full variable domain: DTGVSQNPRHKITKRGQNVTFRCDPISEHNRLYWYRQTLGQGPEFLTYFQNEAQLEKSRLLSDRFSAERPKGSFSTLEIQRTEQGDSAMYLCASSFERLADTQYFGPGTRLTVL.

CDR3 loop: CASSWGQGAYEQYF. The CDR3 region has the DNA TGTGCCAGCAGCTGGGGACAGGGTGCCTACGAGCAGTACTTC. V and J are TRBV7-2 and TRBJ2-7; 9 positions match TRBD1. The V gene's germline CDR1 is SGHTA and CDR2 FQGNSA. CDR3 length equals 14 residues. The trim removed 4 bases at V and 2 bases at J, leaving 3 bases unmatched.

This clone appeared once. In DNA, the CDR3 is TGTGCCTGGAGCCGTGGGGGGGGGAGCGAGCAGTACTTC. This encodes CAWSRGGGSEQYF. The chain uses TRBV30 and TRBJ2-7, with TRBD2 identical over 7 bases. The CDR3 has 13 residues. Germline trimming cut 3 bases from V and 6 bases from J; bases unmatched to any gene: 8. Germline CDR1 reads GTSNPN; CDR2 reads SVGIG (reference sequence).

This chain connects TRBV4-2 to TRBJ1-5; D uncertain. Germline values: CDR1 LGHNA, CDR2 YNFKEQ. Trimming cost V 1 base and J 3 bases, with 4 bases left between them. CDR3 length: 13 amino acids. CDR3 sequence reads: CASSQVPNQPQHF. The DNA for the CDR3 is TGTGCCAGCAGCCAAGTTCCCAATCAGCCCCAGCATTTT.

The DNA of the CDR3 is TGTGCCAGCAGCCGGGGCAGGGATGAAGGCTACACCTTC. It encodes CASSRGRDEGYTF. The chain is built from TRBV9 and TRBJ1-2, with a tentative D call TRBD1 (5 bases). V dropped 4 bases and J dropped 8 bases, with 15 bases sitting between them. The germline CDR1 and CDR2 sequences are SGDLS and YYNGEE. The CDR3 covers 13 residues. The complete variable domain, with remaining parts taken from reference TRBV9 and TRBJ1-2, reads DSGVTQTPKHLITATGQRVTLRCSPRSGDLSVYWYQQSLDQGLQFLIQYYNGEERAKGNILERFSAQQFPDLHSELNLSSLELGDSALYFCASSRGRDEGYTFGSGTRLTVV.